The 24 T cell receptor beta chains given below trace back to one sample, sequenced in a study of blood T cell repertoires in COVID-19. The protocol was immunoSEQ multiplex PCR, while the TCRdb copy is restricted to in-frame clones and leaves out a portion. The sample records 70,000 to 100,000 clones, approximately 84% being singletons. Specimen: peripheral blood. These receptors came from a human donor in a cohort sampled during active COVID-19.

This clone was observed a handful of times. CDR3 bases: TGTGCCTGGAGTGCCCCGAATCAGCCCCAGCATTTT. The encoded protein is CAWSAPNQPQHF. The chain links TRBV30 to TRBJ1-5; unclear D gene. The germline gives CDR1 GTSNPN, CDR2 SVGIG (reference sequence). The CDR3 covers 12 residues. V lost 1 base, J lost 4 bases, and 5 bases lay in between. The whole variable domain, filled in from reference TRBV30 and TRBJ1-5, reads SQTIHQWPATLVQPVGSPLSLECTVEGTSNPNLYWYRQAAGRGLQLLFYSVGIGQISSEVPQNLSASRPQDRQFILSSKKLLLSDSGFYLCAWSAPNQPQHFGDGTRLSIL.

Only a few counts were recorded for this clone. J is TRBJ1-5 and V is TRBV7-2; 8 nucleotides agree with TRBD1. Germline trimming cut 2 bases from V and 4 bases from J; bases unmatched to any gene: 4. The CDR3 spans 15 residues. The germline V gene encodes CDR1 SGHTA and CDR2 FQGNSA. CDR3 in DNA: TGTGCCAGCAGCTTAAGCAGGGGGCCAAATCAGCCCCAGCATTTT. This translates into CASSLSRGPNQPQHF.

The genes are TRBV18 and TRBJ2-3, with D perhaps TRBD2 (7 bases). Per the germline V gene, CDR1 is KGHSH and CDR2 is LQKENI. There are 15 residues in the CDR3. The V gene lost 0 bases and the J gene lost 5 bases, with 12 bases spanning the gap. The CDR3 DNA reads TGTGCCAGCTCACCACCGGGGGGGGCTATAGATACGCAGTATTTT. This gives the protein CASSPPGGAIDTQYF.

The chain carries TRBV6-5 and TRBJ1-6, with D perhaps matching TRBD1 (5 bases). Trimming left V 11 bases short and J 0 bases short, with 11 bases between. Germline CDR1 is MNHEY and CDR2 is SVGAGI. CDR3 length: 14 residues. CDR3 protein: CACGASSYNSPLHF. As DNA, the CDR3 is TGTGCCTGTGGGGCGAGCTCCTATAATTCACCCCTCCACTTT.

This clone appeared a single time. The rearrangement joins TRBV2 to TRBJ2-3, with TRBD2 matching over 10 bases. This CDR3 comprises 14 residues. Trimming cost V 8 bases and J 6 bases; bases outside gene matches: 8. Germline values: CDR1 SNHLY, CDR2 FYNNEI. DNA of the CDR3: TGTGCCAGCGGGGAGCGGGGGGGCCGGGATACGCAGTATTTT. Its translation is CASGERGGRDTQYF.

Here the CDR3 reads CASSVGSSSYEQYF. Here the CDR3 DNA reads TGTGCCAGCAGCGTCGGGAGTTCTTCCTACGAGCAGTACTTC. The chain employs TRBV9 and TRBJ2-7; TRBD2 is a possible D gene (6 bases). This CDR3 is 14 amino acids long. Germline CDR1 SGDLS, CDR2 YYNGEE. V lost 2 bases to trimming and J lost 1 base, with 10 bases between them. Full variable domain (outside the CDR3, taken from reference TRBV9 and TRBJ2-7): DSGVTQTPKHLITATGQRVTLRCSPRSGDLSVYWYQQSLDQGLQFLIQYYNGEERAKGNILERFSAQQFPDLHSELNLSSLELGDSALYFCASSVGSSSYEQYFGPGTRLTVT.

The chain couples TRBV5-3 to TRBJ2-7; 12 bases map to TRBD2. TRBV5-3 is flagged as an ORF with uncertain function. V trimming: 4 bases; J trimming: 2 bases; junction bases outside the gene matches: 7. The CDR3 has 16 residues. In DNA, the CDR3 is TGTGCCAGAAGCGGGCCCCGACTAGCGGGAGCCTACGAGCAGTACTTC. This codes for CARSGPRLAGAYEQYF.

V is TRBV29-1 and J is TRBJ1-1; D gene uncertain. The CDR3 extends over 14 amino acids. Looked up from germline, CDR1 is SQVTM and CDR2 is ANQGSEA. The CDR3 loop is CGVWAPGWGAEAFF. The CDR3 region has the DNA TGCGGGGTCTGGGCCCCGGGATGGGGAGCTGAAGCTTTCTTT.

The chain is built from TRBV24-1 and TRBJ1-5, with 7 bases lining up with TRBD1. From germline, CDR1 is KGHDR and CDR2 SFDVKD. The CDR3 contains 15 residues. The ends lost 6 bases at V and 7 bases at J; junction bases unmatched: 11. The CDR3 is CATSRQGVGEQPQHF. The CDR3 DNA reads as TGTGCCACCAGTAGACAGGGTGTTGGGGAACAGCCCCAGCATTTT.

V gene TRBV12-3 or TRBV12-4 combines with J gene TRBJ2-7, with D unclear. This CDR3 contains 13 residues. The V and J ends lost 6 bases and 6 bases respectively, with 15 bases between them. The CDR3 loop is CASSPGRLGEQYF. The CDR3 DNA reads TGTGCCAGCAGCCCCGGTAGACTCGGCGAGCAGTACTTC.

The chain is built from TRBV3-1 (or the pseudogene TRBV3-2) and TRBJ2-1; 11 bases match TRBD2. The length of the CDR3 is 19 residues. Germline-derived CDR1 and CDR2 are LGHDT and YNNKEL (reference sequence). Losses at the gene ends were 2 bases for V and 0 bases for J; bases not matched to a gene: 9. CDR3: CASSQWGLAGGSSYNEQFF. CDR3 nucleotide sequence: TGTGCCAGCAGCCAATGGGGGCTAGCGGGGGGTAGCTCCTACAATGAGCAGTTCTTC.

The chain is built from TRBV5-6 and TRBJ1-1; TRBD1 is a possible D gene (6 bases). V dropped 2 bases and J dropped 2 bases, with 10 bases sitting between them. The V gene's germline CDR1 is SGHDT and CDR2 YYEEEE. The CDR3 runs 14 residues. CDR3 nucleotide sequence: TGTGCCAGCAGCTTTGGACAGAAAAACACTGAAGCTTTCTTT. Its protein product is CASSFGQKNTEAFF. Based on the CDR3 plus reference TRBV5-6 and TRBJ1-1, the full variable domain is DAGVTQSPTHLIKTRGQQVTLRCSPKSGHDTVSWYQQALGQGPQFIFQYYEEEERQRGNFPDRFSGHQFPNYSSELNVNALLLGDSALYLCASSFGQKNTEAFFGQGTRLTVV.

The chain uses TRBV5-1 and TRBJ1-3; TRBD1 is a possible D gene (5 bases). V lost 4 bases, J lost 2 bases, and 13 bases lay in between. Germline CDR1 is SGHRS and CDR2 is YFSETQ. The CDR3 sequence is 15 residues long. The CDR3 loop reads CASSPDTSPGNTIYF. CDR3 coding DNA: TGCGCCAGCAGCCCGGACACCTCACCTGGAAACACCATATATTTT.

CDR3 residues: CASSDQGMGGANVLTF. The CDR3 coding sequence is TGTGCCAGCAGTGACCAGGGGATGGGTGGGGCCAACGTCCTGACTTTC. The chain recombines TRBV6-4 with TRBJ2-6, with D perhaps TRBD1 (6 bases). This CDR3 has 16 amino acids. Germline values: CDR1 MRHNA, CDR2 SNTAGT. V lost 2 bases and J 3 bases, leaving 11 bases between the germline ends.

The chain combines TRBV28 with TRBJ2-1; 8 bases are a match to TRBD2. Trimming at V came to 3 bases and at J to 10 bases, leaving 8 bases not matched to a gene. There are 14 residues in the CDR3. CDR1 and CDR2 (germline): MDHEN, SYDVKM. CDR3: CASSLSPGLGEQFF. For the CDR3, the DNA is TGTGCCAGCAGTTTGTCACCGGGACTAGGCGAGCAGTTCTTC.

This chain joins TRBV11-1 and TRBJ2-3, with D tentatively TRBD1 (5 bases). Germline CDR1 and CDR2: SGHAT and FQDESV (reference sequence). Trimming pared 1 base from V and 1 base from J, leaving 9 bases between. The CDR3 length is 15 residues. CDR3 loop: CASSLVGQGTDTQYF. CDR3 DNA sequence: TGTGCCAGCAGCTTAGTGGGGCAGGGCACAGATACGCAGTATTTT.

This rearrangement joins TRBV5-1 to TRBJ2-1, with TRBD2 matching 7 bases. Trimming took 0 bases from V and 0 from J; bases not matched to a gene: 3. Germline CDR1 SGHRS, CDR2 YFSETQ. The CDR3 extends over 16 amino acids. CDR3 sequence: CASSLAGGSSYNEQFF. The DNA of the CDR3 is TGCGCCAGCAGCTTGGCCGGCGGGAGCTCCTACAATGAGCAGTTCTTC.

The V call is TRBV27, the J call TRBJ1-3; D possibly corresponds to TRBD1 (6 bases). The ends were cut back, 6 bases at V and 8 bases at J, with 8 bases in the middle. CDR1 MNHEY and CDR2 SMNVEV come from the germline V gene (reference sequence). The CDR3 length is 11 residues. Written as DNA, the CDR3 is TGTGCCAGCAGACAGGGAGACACCATATATTTT. As protein: CASRQGDTIYF.

The CDR3 nucleotides read TGCGCCAGCAGCGTCGGGACAGCCGAAGCGAACGAGCAGTACTTC. This codes for CASSVGTAEANEQYF. The rearrangement joins TRBV5-1 to TRBJ2-7; TRBD1 matches at 7 bases. Germline trimming cut 4 bases from V and 5 bases from J; bases unmatched to any gene: 12. CDR3 size: 15 residues. CDR1 and CDR2 from the germline V gene are SGHRS and YFSETQ.

The chain combines TRBV5-5 with TRBJ1-6; D possibly corresponds to TRBD1 (6 bases). The V end lost 1 base, the J end lost 7 bases, and 9 bases lay between the germline ends. Looked up from germline, CDR1 is SGHKS and CDR2 is YYEKEE (reference sequence). The CDR3 covers 14 residues. The CDR3 reads CASSLSGTNSPLHF. As DNA, the CDR3 is TGTGCCAGCAGCTTGTCGGGGACAAATTCACCCCTCCACTTT.

This chain connects TRBV27 to TRBJ2-3; 8 bases are a match to TRBD2. Germline V lookup: CDR1 MNHEY, CDR2 SMNVEV (reference sequence). Trimming took 6 bases from V and 2 from J; bases not matched to a gene: 13. This CDR3 comprises 17 residues. CDR3 in amino acids: CASRRQWGGGYTDTQYF. The CDR3 bases are TGTGCCAGCAGGCGTCAATGGGGCGGGGGGTACACAGATACGCAGTATTTT.

The chain couples TRBV5-1 to TRBJ2-7, with D maybe TRBD2 (6 bases). The germline V and J ends were trimmed by 0 bases and 3 bases, with 31 bases remaining between them. CDR3 length: 21 residues. The germline V gene encodes CDR1 SGHRS and CDR2 YFSETQ. Here the CDR3 DNA reads TGCGCCAGCAGCTTGGGCCCCGGAGGGGTTGGCCTGGAGGGGTTGGTCTACGAGCAGTACTTC. Its protein product is CASSLGPGGVGLEGLVYEQYF. Based on the CDR3 plus reference TRBV5-1 and TRBJ2-7, the full variable domain is KAGVTQTPRYLIKTRGQQVTLSCSPISGHRSVSWYQQTPGQGLQFLFEYFSETQRNKGNFPGRFSGRQFSNSRSEMNVSTLELGDSALYLCASSLGPGGVGLEGLVYEQYFGPGTRLTVT.

The chain is built from TRBV19 and TRBJ2-1; 8 bases match TRBD1. The V gene's germline CDR1 is LNHDA and CDR2 SQIVND (reference sequence). J gave up 9 bases and V 0 bases, and 10 bases lay outside the gene matches. This CDR3 has 16 amino acids. CDR3: CASSIDRTGSFGEQFF. As DNA, the CDR3 is TGTGCCAGTAGTATAGACCGGACAGGGTCATTTGGTGAGCAGTTCTTC.

The sample holds a few counts of this clone. The chain recombines TRBV7-9 with TRBJ1-2, with a weak D call TRBD1 (6 bases). This CDR3 has 13 residues. Trimming took 5 bases from V and 4 from J, leaving 11 bases between them. CDR1 and CDR2 (germline): SEHNR, FQNEAQ (reference sequence). In nucleotides, the CDR3 is TGTGCCAGCAGCACCAGGGGTCTCTATGGCTACACCTTC. As protein: CASSTRGLYGYTF.